The 8 T cell receptor beta chains listed next were all sequenced from one sample in a study of T cells in Graves' hyperthyroidism and ophthalmopathy (dated by TCRdb to about 2019). To prepare the library, multiplex PCR was applied. Sequencing was carried out with an Illumina HiSeq 2000. The TCR beta CDR3 regions were amplified from the RNA transcripts. For the first round of RT-PCR on the TCR CDR3, the HTBI primer set was used together with the Qiagen OneStep RT-PCR kit. TCRdb ran its own pipeline on the public reads, namely fastp trimming at Q25 and MiXCR clone calling, and kept in-frame beta chains. Entries are consolidated by CDR3 protein sequence, retaining the most common genes and DNA. This sample lists approximately 360,000 distinct CDR3 sequences; approximately 25% were detected once. In total, the top ten clones hold around 70% of the sample. The specimen sequenced was blood. The receptors originated from a man aged 50-60 years with Graves' hyperthyroidism.

CDR3: CASSNFGLAGETQYF. The CDR3, as DNA: TGTGCCAGTAGTAACTTTGGACTAGCCGGAGAGACCCAGTACTTC. The rearrangement links TRBV19 to TRBJ2-5, with 8 bases fitting TRBD2. Germline V CDR1 and CDR2: LNHDA, SQIVND (reference sequence). With 4 bases clipped from V and 4 bases from J, the junction kept 8 bases outside the gene matches. CDR3 length: 15 residues.

This clonotype was seen more than once but under ten times. The chain recombines TRBV6-1 with TRBJ2-3, with 7 positions matching TRBD2. Trimming removed 3 bases from V and 2 bases from J; junction bases left unmatched: 11. CDR1 is MNHNS and CDR2 is SASEGT in the germline V gene. The CDR3 is 17 amino acids. CDR3 sequence reads: CASSDILGTTYTDTQYF. In DNA, the CDR3 is TGTGCCAGCAGTGACATTTTGGGGACTACCTACACAGATACGCAGTATTTT.

At least ten counts were recorded for this clonotype. The chain's CDR3 is CASNRAQNTEAFF. The CDR3 DNA is TGTGCCAGCAACCGGGCCCAAAACACTGAAGCTTTCTTT. V is TRBV7-9 and J is TRBJ1-1; D uncertain. CDR1 is SEHNR, CDR2 FQNEAQ, per germline (reference sequence). Trimming left V 7 bases short and J 2 bases short, with 11 bases between. The CDR3 totals 13 residues.

In regard to this clonotype: A much larger clone differs by one base, so this may be a read error. The chain combines TRBV7-8 with TRBJ1-5, with D hard to call. The germline V gene encodes CDR1 SGHVS and CDR2 FQNEAQ. This CDR3 region has 16 residues. The CDR3 bases are TGTGCCAGCAGCTTAGTCACCGGCCGTCCGGGCCAGCCCCTGCATTTT. This translates into CASSLVTGRPGQPLHF.

This clonotype was observed many times. The chain combines TRBV28 with TRBJ2-1; D unresolved. Germline-derived CDR1 and CDR2 are MDHEN and SYDVKM. Trimming left V 10 bases short and J 2 bases short, with 12 bases between. The CDR3 consists of 13 residues. The CDR3 bases are TGTGCCACCCTACACCCTGCCTACAATGAGCAGTTCTTC. Amino acids: CATLHPAYNEQFF.

This clonotype was detected ten times or more. The rearrangement uses TRBV11-3 and TRBJ2-7; 12 bases are a match to TRBD2. The CDR3 length is 16 residues. V lost 5 bases to trimming and J lost 4 bases; unmatched junction nucleotides: 9. Germline CDR1 is SGHNT and CDR2 is YENEEA. The CDR3 region has the DNA TGTGCCAGCAGCCCACGACTGGGACTAGCGGGTTACGAGCAGTACTTC. Translating gives CASSPRLGLAGYEQYF.

The chain couples TRBV27 to TRBJ2-1; 7 bases map to TRBD1. This CDR3 has 15 residues. J was trimmed by 4 bases and V by 0 bases; bases with no gene match: 3. Looked up from germline, CDR1 is MNHEY and CDR2 is SMNVEV (reference sequence). CDR3 nucleotide sequence: TGTGCCAGCAGTTTATCCCAGGGGGAATACAATGAGCAGTTCTTC. Amino acid sequence: CASSLSQGEYNEQFF.

This clonotype has more than one count but fewer than ten. The chain joins TRBV3-1 to TRBJ2-1; 8 bases match TRBD2. Looked up from germline, CDR1 is LGHDT and CDR2 is YNNKEL (reference sequence). The V gene end was trimmed by 0 bases and the J gene end by 7 bases; junction bases not matched to a gene: 5. The CDR3 sequence is 15 residues long. The CDR3 sequence: CASSQDLRGANEQFF. The CDR3 nucleotides read TGTGCCAGCAGCCAAGATCTGCGGGGGGCGAATGAGCAGTTCTTC.